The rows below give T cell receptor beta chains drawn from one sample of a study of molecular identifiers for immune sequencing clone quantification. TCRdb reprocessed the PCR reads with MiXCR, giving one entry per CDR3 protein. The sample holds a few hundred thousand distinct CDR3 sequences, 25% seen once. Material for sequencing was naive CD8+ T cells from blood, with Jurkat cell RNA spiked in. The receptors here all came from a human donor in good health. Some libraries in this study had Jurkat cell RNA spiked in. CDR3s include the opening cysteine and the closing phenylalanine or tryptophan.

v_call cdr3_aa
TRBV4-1 CASGQGAGASDGYTF
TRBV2 CASSEVFRAAYEQYF
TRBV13 CASSEERTDTQYF
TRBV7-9 CASSSGTGVQPQQF
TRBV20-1 CSAPTWETQYF
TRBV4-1 CASSLIHTTNEKLFF
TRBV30 CAWSAGVMNTEAFF
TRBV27 CASSLSWDADGYTF
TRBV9 CASSVGIAQPQHF
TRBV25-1 CASSLAGSYNEQFF
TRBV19 CASSVGVARGNQPQHF
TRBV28 CASESWTSDSYEQYF
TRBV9 CASSAEVDGQETQYF
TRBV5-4 CASSFSREYNEQFF
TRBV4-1 CASSQGLGLSYEQYF
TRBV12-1 CASSVDRVGTVPSSHGYTF
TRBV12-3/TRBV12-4 CASSLASRAHEQYF
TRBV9 CASSVEGTTDTQHF
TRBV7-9 CASSWGAKMNTEAFF
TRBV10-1 CASSEAGDNSPLHF
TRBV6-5 CASKTGTEAFF
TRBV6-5 CASSSSYPSPITDTQYF
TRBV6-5 CASSYGREQYF
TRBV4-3 CASSQDRGLNTEAFF
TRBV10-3 CAISEVPDRNYEQYF
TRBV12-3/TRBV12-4 CASSSGTGWYEQYF
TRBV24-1 CATSDGNAIYF
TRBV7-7 CASSLGVWTGEVTDTQYF
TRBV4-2 CASSRDEQYF
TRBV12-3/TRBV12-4 CASSLDPGLGLYNEQFF
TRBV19 CASSIGHSNQPQHF
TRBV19 CASGQGADTQYF
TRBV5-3 CASSSWTSGPNEQFF
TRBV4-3 CASSHDTGYEQYF
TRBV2 CASSEGQGGSWDGELFF
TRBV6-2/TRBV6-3 CASSYYGTDTQYF
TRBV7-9 CASSLETGNVETQYF
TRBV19 CASSIVGSGELFF
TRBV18 CASSSTSGRYQETQYF
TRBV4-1 CASSQPGTEQETQYF
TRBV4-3 CASSHWTGSYEQYF
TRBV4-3 CASSQDLLYEQYF
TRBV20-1 CSASLLANTDTQYF
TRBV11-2 CASSLDRTGGNEQYF
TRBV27 CASSPDEGVDEQYF
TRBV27 CASRMEDRRETQYF
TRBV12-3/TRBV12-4 CASSIRGPRETQYF
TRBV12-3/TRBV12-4 CASSRQEASTEAFF
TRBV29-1 CSGGTGDRYEQYF
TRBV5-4 CASSLDGNSGANVLTF
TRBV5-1 CASSLGRDNTGELFF
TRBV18 CASSPQRQGAAMNTEAFF
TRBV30 CAWSKVNEQYF
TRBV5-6 CASSSGTSNYGYTF
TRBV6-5 CASRIDKEGTEAFF
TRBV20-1 CSARGTGPRITDTQYF
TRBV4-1 CASSQGIAGGFHGAQYF
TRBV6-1 CASSEVRLSNQPQHF
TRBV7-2 CARSFGANYTF
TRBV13 CASSFKSGTYEQYF